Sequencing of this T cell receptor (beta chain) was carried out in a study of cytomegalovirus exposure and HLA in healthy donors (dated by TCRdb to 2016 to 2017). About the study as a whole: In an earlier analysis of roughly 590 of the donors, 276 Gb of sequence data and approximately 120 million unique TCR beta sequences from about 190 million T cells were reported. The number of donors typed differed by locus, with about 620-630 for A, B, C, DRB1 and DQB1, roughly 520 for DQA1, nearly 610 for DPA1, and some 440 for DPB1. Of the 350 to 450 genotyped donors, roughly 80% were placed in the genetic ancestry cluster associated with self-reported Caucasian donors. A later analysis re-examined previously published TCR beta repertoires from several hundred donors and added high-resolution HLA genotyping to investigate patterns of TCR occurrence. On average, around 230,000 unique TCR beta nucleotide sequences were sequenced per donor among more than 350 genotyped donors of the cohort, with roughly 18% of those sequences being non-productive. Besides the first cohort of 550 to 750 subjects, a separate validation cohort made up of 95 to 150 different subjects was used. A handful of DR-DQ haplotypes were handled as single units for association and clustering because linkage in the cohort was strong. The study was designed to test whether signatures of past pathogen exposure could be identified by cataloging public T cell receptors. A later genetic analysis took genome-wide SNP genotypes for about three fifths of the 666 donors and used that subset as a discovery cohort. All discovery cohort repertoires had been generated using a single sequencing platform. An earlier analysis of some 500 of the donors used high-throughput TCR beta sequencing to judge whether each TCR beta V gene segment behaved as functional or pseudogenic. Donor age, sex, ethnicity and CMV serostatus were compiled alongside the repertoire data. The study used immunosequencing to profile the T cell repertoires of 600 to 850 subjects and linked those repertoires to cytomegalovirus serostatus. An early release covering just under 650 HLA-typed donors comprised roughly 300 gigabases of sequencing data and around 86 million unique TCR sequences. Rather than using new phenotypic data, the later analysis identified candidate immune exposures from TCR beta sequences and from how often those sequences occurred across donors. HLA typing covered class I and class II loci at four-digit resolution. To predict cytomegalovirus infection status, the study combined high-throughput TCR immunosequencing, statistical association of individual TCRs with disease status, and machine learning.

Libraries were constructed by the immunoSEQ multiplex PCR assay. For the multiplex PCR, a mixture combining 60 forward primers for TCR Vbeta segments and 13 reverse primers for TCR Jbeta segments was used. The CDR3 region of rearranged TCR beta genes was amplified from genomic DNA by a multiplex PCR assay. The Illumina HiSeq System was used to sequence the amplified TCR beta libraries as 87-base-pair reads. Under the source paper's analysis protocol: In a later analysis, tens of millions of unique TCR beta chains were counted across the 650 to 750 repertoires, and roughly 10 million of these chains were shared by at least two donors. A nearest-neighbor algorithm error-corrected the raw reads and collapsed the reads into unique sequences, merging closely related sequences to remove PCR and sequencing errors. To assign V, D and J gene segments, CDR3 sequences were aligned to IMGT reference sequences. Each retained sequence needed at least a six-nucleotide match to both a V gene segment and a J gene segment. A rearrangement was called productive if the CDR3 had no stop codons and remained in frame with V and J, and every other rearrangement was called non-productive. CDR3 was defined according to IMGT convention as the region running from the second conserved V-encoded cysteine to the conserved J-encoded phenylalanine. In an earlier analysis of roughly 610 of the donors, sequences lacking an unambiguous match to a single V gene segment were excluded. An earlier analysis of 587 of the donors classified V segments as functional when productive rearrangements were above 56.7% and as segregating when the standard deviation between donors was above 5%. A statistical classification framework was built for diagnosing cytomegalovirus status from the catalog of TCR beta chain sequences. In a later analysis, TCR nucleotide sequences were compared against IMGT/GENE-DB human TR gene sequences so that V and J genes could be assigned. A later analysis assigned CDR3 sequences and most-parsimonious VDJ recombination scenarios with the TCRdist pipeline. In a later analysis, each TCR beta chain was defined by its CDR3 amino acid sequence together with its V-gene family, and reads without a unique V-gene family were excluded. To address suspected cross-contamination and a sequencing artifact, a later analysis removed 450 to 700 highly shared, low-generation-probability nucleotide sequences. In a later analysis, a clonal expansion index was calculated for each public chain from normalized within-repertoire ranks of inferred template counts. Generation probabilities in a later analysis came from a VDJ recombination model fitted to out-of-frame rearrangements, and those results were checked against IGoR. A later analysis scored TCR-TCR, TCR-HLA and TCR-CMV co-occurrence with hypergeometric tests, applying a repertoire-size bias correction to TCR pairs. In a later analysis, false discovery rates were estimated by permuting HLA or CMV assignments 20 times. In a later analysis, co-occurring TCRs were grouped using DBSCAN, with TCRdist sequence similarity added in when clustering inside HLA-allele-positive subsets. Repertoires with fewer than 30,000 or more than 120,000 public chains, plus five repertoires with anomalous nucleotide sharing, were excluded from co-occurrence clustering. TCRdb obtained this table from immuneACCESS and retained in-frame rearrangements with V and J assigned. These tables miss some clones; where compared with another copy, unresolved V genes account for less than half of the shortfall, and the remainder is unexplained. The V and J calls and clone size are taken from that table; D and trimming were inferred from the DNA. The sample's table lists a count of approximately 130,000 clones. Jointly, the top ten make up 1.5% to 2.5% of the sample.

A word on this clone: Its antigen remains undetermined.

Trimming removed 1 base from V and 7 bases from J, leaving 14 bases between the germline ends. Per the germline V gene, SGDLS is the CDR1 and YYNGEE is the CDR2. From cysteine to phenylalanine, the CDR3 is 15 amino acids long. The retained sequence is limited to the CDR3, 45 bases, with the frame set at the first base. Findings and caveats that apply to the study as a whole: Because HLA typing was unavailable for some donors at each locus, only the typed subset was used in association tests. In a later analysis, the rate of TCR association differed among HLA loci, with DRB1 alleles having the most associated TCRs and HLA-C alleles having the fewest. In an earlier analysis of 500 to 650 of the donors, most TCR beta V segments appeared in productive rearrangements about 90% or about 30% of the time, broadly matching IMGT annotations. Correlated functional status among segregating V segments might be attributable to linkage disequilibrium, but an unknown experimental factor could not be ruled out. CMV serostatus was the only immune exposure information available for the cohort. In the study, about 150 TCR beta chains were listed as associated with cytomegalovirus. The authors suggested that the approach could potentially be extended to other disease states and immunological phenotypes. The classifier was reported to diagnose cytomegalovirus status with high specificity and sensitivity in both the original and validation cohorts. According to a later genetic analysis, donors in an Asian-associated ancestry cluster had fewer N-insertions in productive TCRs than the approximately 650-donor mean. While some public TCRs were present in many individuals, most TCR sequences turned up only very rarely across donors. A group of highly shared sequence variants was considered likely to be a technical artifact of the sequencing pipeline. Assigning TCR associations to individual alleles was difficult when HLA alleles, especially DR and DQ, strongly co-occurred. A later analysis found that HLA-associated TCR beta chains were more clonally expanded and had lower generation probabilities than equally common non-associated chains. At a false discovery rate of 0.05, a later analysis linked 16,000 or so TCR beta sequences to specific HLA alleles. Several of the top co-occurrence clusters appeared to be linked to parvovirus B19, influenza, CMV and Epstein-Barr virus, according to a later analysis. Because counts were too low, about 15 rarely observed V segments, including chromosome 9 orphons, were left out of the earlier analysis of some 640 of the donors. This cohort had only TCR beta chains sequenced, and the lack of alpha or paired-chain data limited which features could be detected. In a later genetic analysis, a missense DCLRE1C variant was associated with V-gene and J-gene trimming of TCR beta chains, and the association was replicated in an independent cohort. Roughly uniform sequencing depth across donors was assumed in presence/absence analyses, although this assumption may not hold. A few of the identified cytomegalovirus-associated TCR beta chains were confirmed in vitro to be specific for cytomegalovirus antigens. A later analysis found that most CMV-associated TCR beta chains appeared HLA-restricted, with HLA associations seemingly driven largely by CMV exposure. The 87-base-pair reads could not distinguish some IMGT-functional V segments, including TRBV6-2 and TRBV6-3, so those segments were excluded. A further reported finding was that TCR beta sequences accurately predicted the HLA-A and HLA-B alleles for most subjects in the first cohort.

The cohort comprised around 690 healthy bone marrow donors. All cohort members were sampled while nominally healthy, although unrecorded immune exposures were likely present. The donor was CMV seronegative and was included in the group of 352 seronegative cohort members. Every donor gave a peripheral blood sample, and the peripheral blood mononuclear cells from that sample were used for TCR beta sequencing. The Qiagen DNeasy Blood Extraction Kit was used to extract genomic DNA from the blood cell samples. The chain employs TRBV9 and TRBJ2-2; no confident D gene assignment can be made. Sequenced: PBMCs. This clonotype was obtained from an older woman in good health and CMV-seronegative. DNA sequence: TGTGCCAGCAGCGTAATGTCAGGTGAAAACGGGGAGCTGTTTTTT. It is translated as CASSVMSGENGELFF.